These 29 T cell receptor beta chains were sequenced from one sample in a study of Ad26.COV2.S vaccination and SARS-CoV-2 variants. Profiled with immunoSEQ multiplex PCR; TCRdb holds only in-frame clones, not every one. The sample lists under 550,000 clones; around 90% were seen once. Treatment here: 15 to 20 received Ad26.COV2.S at low or high dose, single or two shots; 5 received placebo; per-sample allocation not given. Material that was analyzed had been drawn on day 63 after the first vaccine or placebo injection. Source: peripheral blood, taken in a trial of Ad26.COV2.S vaccine versus placebo. Source of these receptors: a person aged 18-65 years who received the Ad26.COV2.S COVID-19 vaccine or a placebo.

The V call is TRBV6-4, the J call TRBJ2-3; 10 bases match TRBD1. Germline-derived CDR1 and CDR2 are MRHNA and SNTAGT. This CDR3 spans 15 amino acids. V gave up 5 bases and J gave up 3 bases; unmatched junction bases: 5. CDR3 in amino acids: CASSPGQGETDTQYF. DNA of the CDR3: TGTGCCAGCAGTCCCGGACAGGGGGAAACAGATACGCAGTATTTT.

This clone was seen just once. The chain has TRBV29-1 and TRBJ2-3; 7 nucleotides line up with TRBD2. Germline CDR1 reads SQVTM; CDR2 reads ANQGSEA. The trim removed 0 bases at V and 2 bases at J, leaving 8 bases unmatched. The CDR3 consists of 16 residues. The CDR3, as DNA: TGCAGCGTTGAAGATAGAGCGGGGAATCCCACAGATACGCAGTATTTT. It translates to CSVEDRAGNPTDTQYF.

The rearrangement joins TRBV4-1 to TRBJ1-5; TRBD1 might be the D (6 bases). Trimming took off 5 bases at V and 6 bases at J, with 14 bases between the two ends. The germline CDR1 and CDR2 sequences are MGHRA and YSYEKL. This CDR3 contains 14 residues. CDR3 bases: TGCGCCAGCAGCTTAGCGCGGGGGGCTCAGCCCCAGCATTTT. This gives the protein CASSLARGAQPQHF.

This clone occurred once. As DNA, the CDR3 is TGTGCCAGCCATTGGGGGGGTTCGAGCTATGGCTACACCTTC. This sequence encodes CASHWGGSSYGYTF. V gene TRBV28 combines with J gene TRBJ1-2; the D gene is possibly TRBD1 (5 bases). This CDR3 is built from 14 residues. With 8 bases removed from V and 4 bases from J, the gap between germline ends came to 17 bases. CDR1 and CDR2 from the germline V gene are MDHEN and SYDVKM.

This clone has more than one count but fewer than ten. The rearrangement joins TRBV6-5 to TRBJ2-7, with D perhaps matching TRBD1 or TRBD2 (6 bases each). V was trimmed by 0 bases and J by 2 bases, leaving 11 bases between them. CDR3 size: 15 residues. In germline, CDR1 is MNHEY, CDR2 SVGAGI. This CDR3 is CASSYSPGAPYEQYF. CDR3 DNA: TGTGCCAGCAGTTACTCCCCGGGGGCGCCCTACGAGCAGTACTTC.

V gene TRBV27 combines with J gene TRBJ2-7, with TRBD2 identical over 7 bases. CDR1 is MNHEY and CDR2 is SMNVEV in the germline V gene (reference sequence). Trimming took 2 bases from V and 0 from J; bases not matched to a gene: 13. This CDR3 contains 18 residues. The CDR3 DNA is TGTGCCAGCAGTTTAGGTCGCCGTAGCGGGTCGAGCTCCTACGAGCAGTACTTC. It yields the protein CASSLGRRSGSSSYEQYF.

The chain employs TRBV7-6 and TRBJ1-3; no definite D call. The CDR3 extends over 16 amino acids. Trimming left V 5 bases short and J 0 bases short, with 14 bases between. Germline loops: CDR1 SGHVS, CDR2 FNYEAQ. The CDR3 DNA is TGTGCCAGCAGCCTCCCGCTAGGAAACTCTGGAAACACCATATATTTT. It codes for CASSLPLGNSGNTIYF.

This clone was counted a single time. The V call is TRBV6-5, the J call TRBJ1-2; D may be TRBD1 (6 bases). V lost 2 bases, J lost 2 bases, and 9 bases lay in between. The CDR3 is 14 residues long. Germline-derived CDR1 and CDR2 are MNHEY and SVGAGI. This CDR3 reads CASSYQTGNYGYTF. Here the CDR3 DNA reads TGTGCCAGCAGTTACCAAACAGGGAACTATGGCTACACCTTC.

The rearrangement joins TRBV19 to TRBJ2-3, with TRBD2 matching 8 bases. The CDR3 consists of 14 residues. V was pared by 4 bases and J by 0 bases, with 0 bases of the junction left unmatched. CDR1 and CDR2 from the germline V gene are LNHDA and SQIVND (reference sequence). The CDR3: CASSSGGSTDTQYF. DNA for the CDR3: TGTGCCAGTAGTAGCGGGGGGAGCACAGATACGCAGTATTTT. Based on the CDR3 plus reference TRBV19 and TRBJ2-3, the full variable domain is DGGITQSPKYLFRKEGQNVTLSCEQNLNHDAMYWYRQDPGQGLRLIYYSQIVNDFQKGDIAEGYSVSREKKESFPLTVTSAQKNPTAFYLCASSSGGSTDTQYFGPGTRLTVL.

The chain carries TRBV2 and TRBJ2-5; 9 bases line up with TRBD1. After removal of 5 bases from V and 2 bases from J, the junction contained 6 bases not matched to a gene. Germline values: CDR1 SNHLY, CDR2 FYNNEI. CDR3 length: 15 amino acids. This CDR3 is CASSPTGGSQETQYF. As DNA, the CDR3 is TGTGCCAGCAGTCCAACAGGGGGCTCACAAGAGACCCAGTACTTC.

CDR3 coding DNA: TGTGCCAGCAGTTTATCTCGGGGAGTCGGCACTGAAGCTTTCTTT. Translating it yields CASSLSRGVGTEAFF. The gene calls are TRBV27 and TRBJ1-1; D unresolved. Trimming stripped 0 bases from V and 4 bases from J, with 12 bases between. The CDR3 has 15 amino acids. Germline CDR1 MNHEY, CDR2 SMNVEV (reference sequence).

The chain combines TRBV6-2 or TRBV6-3 with TRBJ2-5; no definite D call. CDR3 length: 15 amino acids. Germline V gene lookup returns CDR1 MNHEY and CDR2 SVGEGT. Deletions cut 3 bases from V and 3 bases from J, with 14 bases between. The CDR3 coding sequence is TGTGCCAGCAGTTATTTATCCGTAGGAAAAGAGACCCAGTACTTC. This gives the protein CASSYLSVGKETQYF.

The gene calls are TRBV7-6 and TRBJ2-3, with TRBD2 identical over 11 bases. The CDR3 is 15 residues long. The trim removed 5 bases at V and 2 bases at J, leaving 3 bases unmatched. The V gene's germline CDR1 is SGHVS and CDR2 FNYEAQ. DNA for the CDR3: TGTGCCAGCAGCAGGACTAGCGGGTTCACAGATACGCAGTATTTT. Protein product: CASSRTSGFTDTQYF.

This chain links TRBV20-1 with TRBJ1-2; D unclear. The CDR3 length is 11 residues. Germline V CDR1 and CDR2: DFQATT, SNEGSKA (reference sequence). V was pared by 4 bases and J by 8 bases, with 11 bases between. The CDR3 bases are TGCAGTGCTACCGTTTTCAAAGGCTACACCTTC. Amino acids: CSATVFKGYTF.

A word on this clone: Other DNA sequences in the sample encode the same CDR3. The chain combines TRBV11-3 with TRBJ2-7; D is possibly TRBD1 or TRBD2 (5 bases each). Per the germline V gene, CDR1 is SGHNT and CDR2 is YENEEA. CDR3 size: 13 residues. V was clipped by 1 base and J by 4 bases, with 8 bases between them. CDR3 sequence: CASSLGGGYEQYF. CDR3 coding DNA: TGTGCCAGCAGCTTAGGGGGCGGGTACGAGCAGTACTTC.

This clone appeared a single time. This chain links TRBV6-2 or TRBV6-3 with TRBJ1-5; 7 bases match TRBD1. CDR1 and CDR2 (germline): MNHEY, SVGEGT. The CDR3 sequence is 18 residues long. V lost 4 bases and J lost 5; bases outside the gene matches: 17. In nucleotides, the CDR3 is TGTGCCAGCAGTTTAGCTACCATCCCCATGGACAGGTATCAGCCCCAGCATTTT. Translating it yields CASSLATIPMDRYQPQHF.

The rearrangement links TRBV5-1 to TRBJ2-7, with TRBD2 identical over 14 bases. This CDR3 spans 18 amino acids. The junction had 9 bases not matched to a gene; V was cut back by 4 bases and J by 0 bases. CDR1 and CDR2 from the germline V gene are SGHRS and YFSETQ. In DNA, the CDR3 is TGCGCCAGCAGCCGGACTAGCGGGAGGAGCTTTCCCTCCTACGAGCAGTACTTC. Its translation is CASSRTSGRSFPSYEQYF.

The V gene is TRBV20-1, the J gene TRBJ1-1; no definite D call. The germline V gene encodes CDR1 DFQATT and CDR2 SNEGSKA (reference sequence). This CDR3 is 10 amino acids long. Trimming left V 3 bases short and J 11 bases short, with 10 bases between. CDR3 nucleotides: TGCAGTGCTAGGGCGGAGTTGGCTTTCTTT. Translation gives CSARAELAFF.

The gene calls are TRBV11-2 and TRBJ1-2; the D is unclear. The V end lost 3 bases, the J end lost 4 bases, and 12 bases lay between the germline ends. The CDR3 consists of 14 residues. Germline V gene lookup returns CDR1 SGHAT and CDR2 FQNNGV. The CDR3 here is CASSFNMGFYGYTF. In DNA form, the CDR3 reads TGTGCCAGCAGCTTCAATATGGGATTCTATGGCTACACCTTC.

Turning to this clone: The sample has other DNA sequences that encode this CDR3 too. The rearrangement links TRBV7-9 to TRBJ2-5, with a possible D match to TRBD1 (5 bases). Germline V gives CDR1 SEHNR, CDR2 FQNEAQ (reference sequence). The CDR3 spans 14 residues. Between the trimmed V and J ends, which lost 0 bases and 2 bases, there was a span of 7 bases. The CDR3 sequence is CASSLAGVQETQYF. For the CDR3, the DNA is TGTGCCAGCAGCTTAGCAGGGGTACAAGAGACCCAGTACTTC.

This chain uses TRBV7-2 with TRBJ2-7; D assignment may be TRBD1 or TRBD2 (7 bases each). The CDR3 extends over 15 amino acids. The V gene lost 6 bases and the J gene lost 1 base, with 16 bases spanning the gap. In germline, CDR1 is SGHTA, CDR2 FQGNSA. CDR3 coding DNA: TGTGCCAGCAGGGGAGGGACAGCTATTTCCTACGAGCAGTACTTC. This gives the protein CASRGGTAISYEQYF.

In its sample, this clone was seen a few times. The chain joins TRBV19 to TRBJ2-5; maybe TRBD2 (6 bases). V dropped 11 bases and J dropped 4 bases, with 17 bases sitting between them. Germline CDR1 LNHDA, CDR2 SQIVND (reference sequence). This CDR3 has 13 residues. CDR3 residues: CAGARLVRETQYF. The CDR3 bases are TGTGCCGGGGCCAGACTAGTCAGAGAGACCCAGTACTTC.

The chain employs TRBV27 and TRBJ2-1, with D perhaps matching TRBD2 (5 bases). CDR3 length: 13 residues. Between the trimmed V and J ends, which lost 7 bases and 4 bases, there was a span of 11 bases. CDR1 and CDR2 from the germline V gene are MNHEY and SMNVEV (reference sequence). CDR3 sequence: CASKITGYNEQFF. CDR3 nucleotide sequence: TGTGCCAGCAAAATTACGGGATACAATGAGCAGTTCTTC.

The V gene is TRBV19, the J gene TRBJ1-1; maybe TRBD1 (6 bases). The CDR3 has 16 amino acids. The germline CDR1 and CDR2 sequences are LNHDA and SQIVND (reference sequence). Between the trimmed V and J ends, which lost 4 bases and 1 base, there was a span of 16 bases. CDR3 sequence (DNA): TGTGCCAGTAGTAGACCAGGGGTAATATCGAACACTGAAGCTTTCTTT. Protein sequence: CASSRPGVISNTEAFF. Drawing the rest from reference TRBV19 and TRBJ1-1, the complete variable domain is DGGITQSPKYLFRKEGQNVTLSCEQNLNHDAMYWYRQDPGQGLRLIYYSQIVNDFQKGDIAEGYSVSREKKESFPLTVTSAQKNPTAFYLCASSRPGVISNTEAFFGQGTRLTVV.

The rearrangement links TRBV4-1 to TRBJ2-3, with D possibly TRBD2 on 5 matching bases. The germline V and J ends were trimmed by 0 bases and 0 bases, with 10 bases remaining between them. This CDR3 has 16 amino acids. CDR1 is MGHRA and CDR2 is YSYEKL in the germline V gene. CDR3 nucleotide sequence: TGCGCCAGCAGCCAAGATTCGGGGTATAGCACAGATACGCAGTATTTT. Translation: CASSQDSGYSTDTQYF.

The chain links TRBV7-6 to TRBJ2-2; the D gene is possibly TRBD1 (5 bases). Germline loops: CDR1 SGHVS, CDR2 FNYEAQ. CDR3 length equals 15 residues. The germline V and J ends were trimmed by 1 base and 6 bases, with 12 bases remaining between them. The CDR3 spells CASSLEGVGAGELFF. DNA of the CDR3: TGTGCCAGCAGCTTAGAAGGGGTGGGTGCCGGGGAGCTGTTTTTT.

The genes are TRBV28 and TRBJ2-7; 7 bases align to TRBD1. Germline V gives CDR1 MDHEN, CDR2 SYDVKM. CDR3 size: 13 residues. V lost 10 bases and J lost 0; bases outside the gene matches: 6. The CDR3 protein is CAIGQASSYEQYF. The CDR3 DNA reads TGTGCCATCGGACAGGCGAGCTCCTACGAGCAGTACTTC.

The chain is built from TRBV6-5 and TRBJ2-1, with D possibly TRBD2 on 5 matching bases. V was trimmed by 2 bases and J by 8 bases, leaving 19 bases between them. The germline gives CDR1 MNHEY, CDR2 SVGAGI. There are 16 residues in the CDR3. CDR3 sequence (DNA): TGTGCCAGCAGTTACAATAGAGGAGGTCGGGTCCATGAGCAGTTCTTC. This gives the protein CASSYNRGGRVHEQFF.

The chain uses TRBV25-1 and TRBJ1-1, with D hard to call. The germline CDR1 and CDR2 sequences are MGHDK and SYGVNS. Trimming removed 4 bases from V and 11 bases from J, with 11 bases in between. CDR3 size: 11 residues. In nucleotides, the CDR3 is TGTGCCAGCAGTGTAGAGCTAACGGCTTTCTTT. Protein: CASSVELTAFF.